This T cell receptor (beta chain) was sequenced in a study of regulatory T cells in long-lasting Graves disease. Turning to the study itself: Treatment with antithyroid drugs for over 5 years, together with positive TSH receptor antibodies, meant persistent Graves' disease.

Study-level results: Owing to a sample size that was small, accuracy may have been reduced. Comparison showed that persistent patients shared more public clonotypes (fewer than 3,000) than new patients (966). TRBV28, TRBJ1-2 and TRBJ2-5 were segments that persistent disease favored.

This clonotype was recorded at least ten times. Antigen: not known. Library construction for TCR beta used iRepertoire HTBI primers and Arm-PCR of CDR3 regions. MiXCR, run by TCRdb on the multiplex PCR reads, gives a single entry per CDR3 protein. The sample carries roughly 490,000 distinct CDR3 sequences, about 20% recorded once. Germline values: CDR1 DFQATT, CDR2 SNEGSKA (reference sequence). Trimming removed 6 bases from V and 0 bases from J, with 11 bases in between. CDR3 length: 13 residues. The time point here: persistent/refractory GD, antithyroid drugs over 5 years with positive TRAb. Scientists built the TCR library using RNA that was extracted from PBMCs.

The genes are TRBV20-1 and TRBJ1-1, with D maybe TRBD1 (5 bases). Sequenced material: peripheral blood mononuclear cells (PBMCs), taken when the disease was refractory, from a patient treated with antithyroid drugs. The sequence derives from a female donor with Graves disease. CDR3 amino acids: CSARDLMNTEAFF. For the CDR3, the DNA is TGCAGTGCGAGGGACCTAATGAACACTGAAGCTTTCTTT.